One and the same sample provided the 24 T cell receptor beta chains below, sequenced in a study of T cell responses to AZD1222 COVID-19 vaccine. Using immunoSEQ multiplex PCR, the repertoire was profiled, and TCRdb retains in-frame clones only, with some absent. This table has fewer than 250,000 clones, over 80% appearing once. The source material was peripheral blood, sampled on day 0 of AZD1222 vaccination. The receptors stem from an adult in good health.

This chain joins TRBV12-3 or TRBV12-4 and TRBJ1-2; D remains ambiguous. The V and J ends lost 6 bases and 8 bases respectively, with 10 bases between them. The CDR3 has 11 residues. The CDR3 reads CASSRTRGYTF. The DNA of the CDR3 is TGTGCCAGCAGCCGGACGAGGGGCTACACCTTC.

J is TRBJ1-2 and V is TRBV7-2; D call uncertain. Germline CDR1 reads SGHTA; CDR2 reads FQGNSA. The CDR3 runs to 12 residues. The V end lost 10 bases, the J end lost 8 bases, and 17 bases lay between the germline ends. CDR3 amino acids: CATHDDSSGYTF. CDR3 bases: TGTGCCACCCACGATGACTCGTCGGGCTACACCTTC. The variable domain in full, completed from reference TRBV7-2 and TRBJ1-2, reads GAGVSQSPSNKVTEKGKDVELRCDPISGHTALYWYRQSLGQGLEFLIYFQGNSAPDKSGLPSDRFSAERTGGSVSTLTIQRTQQEDSAVYLCATHDDSSGYTFGSGTRLTVV.

Comment on this clone: This specimen includes other DNA sequences encoding the same CDR3. The chain employs TRBV12-3 or TRBV12-4 and TRBJ1-2; D is perhaps TRBD1 (5 bases). V was clipped by 5 bases and J by 4 bases, with 11 bases between them. The length of the CDR3 is 13 residues. The CDR3 spells CASSPTGGYGYTF. The CDR3 DNA follows: TGTGCCAGCAGTCCAACCGGGGGCTATGGCTACACCTTC.

The chain joins TRBV2 to TRBJ2-7; tentatively, D is TRBD1 (5 bases). This CDR3 is built from 13 residues. The V end lost 5 bases, the J end lost 3 bases, and 11 bases lay between the germline ends. Looked up from germline, CDR1 is SNHLY and CDR2 is FYNNEI. Written as DNA, the CDR3 is TGTGCCAGCAGTTTGGACACTCTCTACGAGCAGTACTTC. Translated: CASSLDTLYEQYF.

V is TRBV5-1 and J is TRBJ2-3, with D possibly being TRBD1 (5 bases). Looked up from germline, CDR1 is SGHRS and CDR2 is YFSETQ. Between the trimmed V and J ends, which lost 4 bases and 5 bases, there was a span of 26 bases. This CDR3 region has 18 residues. This chain's CDR3 is CASSPSWGQGVAEDTQYF. The CDR3 nucleotides are TGCGCCAGCAGCCCAAGTTGGGGCCAAGGGGTTGCGGAAGATACGCAGTATTTT.

This rearrangement joins TRBV19 to TRBJ1-5; the match to TRBD1 covers 7 bases. The V and J ends lost 5 bases and 5 bases, in that order; junction bases with no gene match: 6. Germline CDR1 reads LNHDA; CDR2 reads SQIVND (reference sequence). The CDR3 consists of 14 residues. CDR3: CASSPGQSYQPQHF. The CDR3 DNA follows: TGTGCCAGTAGTCCGGGACAGAGCTATCAGCCCCAGCATTTT.

The V gene is TRBV5-1, the J gene TRBJ2-5, with a weak D call TRBD1 (6 bases). CDR3 size: 15 residues. Per the germline V gene, CDR1 is SGHRS and CDR2 is YFSETQ. V gave up 4 bases and J gave up 5 bases, with 18 bases separating them. The CDR3 DNA is TGCGCCAGCAGCACCACAGGGTTTATGGGGGAGACCCAGTACTTC. As protein: CASSTTGFMGETQYF.

V is TRBV2 and J is TRBJ1-6; D unclear. CDR3 length: 15 residues. Deletions cut 3 bases from V and 10 bases from J, with 16 bases between. Germline-derived CDR1 and CDR2 are SNHLY and FYNNEI. CDR3 DNA sequence: TGTGCCAGCAGTGATCATGGGATTGAGGGATCACCCCTCCACTTT. Amino acid sequence: CASSDHGIEGSPLHF.

J is TRBJ1-2 and V is TRBV4-2; D is perhaps TRBD1 (6 bases). V gave up 3 bases and J gave up 4 bases, with 12 bases separating them. Per germline, CDR1 LGHNA and CDR2 YNFKEQ. The length of the CDR3 is 14 residues. The CDR3 spells CASSQGAASYGYTF. CDR3 nucleotide sequence: TGTGCCAGCAGCCAGGGGGCTGCGTCCTATGGCTACACCTTC.

The rearrangement uses TRBV19 and TRBJ1-1; perhaps TRBD1 as D (5 bases). Germline values: CDR1 LNHDA, CDR2 SQIVND (reference sequence). This CDR3 is built from 13 residues. Trimming shortened V by 7 bases and J by 4 bases, and 13 bases separated the two germline ends. The CDR3 sequence: CASTFGGTTEAFF. Here the CDR3 DNA reads TGTGCCAGTACCTTTGGGGGGACCACTGAAGCTTTCTTT.

Details on this clone: The junction departs from the called germline gene at one end, perhaps through a read error. This chain links TRBV6-2 or TRBV6-3 with TRBJ2-7; D is ambiguous. Germline-derived CDR1 and CDR2 are MNHEY and SVGEGT. The CDR3 covers 14 residues. For the CDR3, the DNA is TGTGCCAGCAGTTACGTAATCGGAACGGATAACGTGGACTTC. It translates to CASSYVIGTDNVDF.

The chain joins TRBV24-1 to TRBJ1-5; D unclear. The CDR3 extends over 15 amino acids. V lost 7 bases to trimming and J lost 2 bases, with 14 bases between them. Germline-derived CDR1 and CDR2 are KGHDR and SFDVKD. The CDR3: CATRLGISRNQPQHF. CDR3 nucleotides: TGTGCCACCAGGTTGGGTATTTCCCGCAATCAGCCCCAGCATTTT.

The V call is TRBV9, the J call TRBJ1-2; no clear D. The V end lost 4 bases, the J end lost 8 bases, and 18 bases lay between the germline ends. Germline V gene sequence: CDR1 SGDLS, CDR2 YYNGEE. This CDR3 is built from 14 residues. In nucleotides, the CDR3 is TGTGCCAGCAGCTTAAATAGGGCGGCAGGCGGCTACACCTTC. This encodes CASSLNRAAGGYTF. The complete variable domain, with remaining parts taken from reference TRBV9 and TRBJ1-2, reads DSGVTQTPKHLITATGQRVTLRCSPRSGDLSVYWYQQSLDQGLQFLIQYYNGEERAKGNILERFSAQQFPDLHSELNLSSLELGDSALYFCASSLNRAAGGYTFGSGTRLTVV.

The rearrangement joins TRBV6-5 to TRBJ1-4, with a possible D match to TRBD1 (5 bases). The CDR3 has 15 amino acids. The germline V gene has CDR1 MNHEY and CDR2 SVGAGI. V was clipped by 7 bases and J by 7 bases, with 19 bases between them. The CDR3 nucleotides read TGTGCCAGCACAACCGGGACGGCGGAACGTGAAAAACTGTTTTTT. Residues: CASTTGTAEREKLFF.

The chain employs TRBV5-5 and TRBJ1-4; tentatively, D is TRBD1 (6 bases). The CDR3 is 16 residues long. Looked up from germline, CDR1 is SGHKS and CDR2 is YYEKEE (reference sequence). The ends were cut back, 4 bases at V and 2 bases at J, with 15 bases in the middle. The CDR3 bases are TGTGCCAGCAGCCGAGGACAGAGTAGGACTAATGAAAAACTGTTTTTT. Protein product: CASSRGQSRTNEKLFF.

This chain joins TRBV5-1 and TRBJ1-2, with no clear D. The germline CDR1 and CDR2 sequences are SGHRS and YFSETQ. The CDR3 totals 13 residues. Trimming cost V 4 bases and J 3 bases, with 10 bases left between them. CDR3 coding DNA: TGCGCCAGCAGCCCCGTAGCCGACTATGGCTACACCTTC. Protein sequence: CASSPVADYGYTF.

This chain uses TRBV27 with TRBJ2-5; 12 nucleotides align to TRBD1. In germline, CDR1 is MNHEY, CDR2 SMNVEV (reference sequence). V dropped 2 bases and J dropped 4; count of bases not matched to a gene: 5. The CDR3 extends over 16 amino acids. The CDR3, as DNA: TGTGCCAGCAGTTTAGCCGGGACAGGGGGCGTAGAGACCCAGTACTTC. Translated, it gives CASSLAGTGGVETQYF.

The V gene is TRBV5-1, the J gene TRBJ1-6; 9 bases line up with TRBD1. Germline loops: CDR1 SGHRS, CDR2 YFSETQ. The CDR3 is 14 residues long. The V and J ends lost 3 bases and 8 bases, in that order; junction bases with no gene match: 3. Written as DNA, the CDR3 is TGCGCCAGCAGCTCGGGACAGGGCGATTCACCCCTCCACTTT. Its translation: CASSSGQGDSPLHF. The variable domain in full, with the rest retrieved from reference TRBV5-1 and TRBJ1-6, is KAGVTQTPRYLIKTRGQQVTLSCSPISGHRSVSWYQQTPGQGLQFLFEYFSETQRNKGNFPGRFSGRQFSNSRSEMNVSTLELGDSALYLCASSSGQGDSPLHFGNGTRLTVT.

The chain joins TRBV4-2 to TRBJ1-1, with TRBD1 matching 7 bases. The CDR3 extends over 16 amino acids. V trimming: 2 bases; J trimming: 0 bases; junction bases outside the gene matches: 6. Looked up from germline, CDR1 is LGHNA and CDR2 is YNFKEQ. The DNA for the CDR3 is TGTGCCAGCAGCCAACTTCCGGGACAGATGAACACTGAAGCTTTCTTT. Translated: CASSQLPGQMNTEAFF.

This chain joins TRBV13 and TRBJ2-7; possible D gene TRBD2, 5 bases. Deletions cut 5 bases from V and 2 bases from J, with 22 bases between. CDR1 and CDR2 (germline): PRHDT, FYEKMQ (reference sequence). This CDR3 comprises 17 residues. CDR3 protein: CASSPGLGEIMAYEQYF. The CDR3 DNA is TGTGCCAGCAGCCCTGGGCTCGGGGAAATTATGGCCTACGAGCAGTACTTC.

The chain combines TRBV19 with TRBJ2-2; the match to TRBD2 covers 8 bases. The germline V gene has CDR1 LNHDA and CDR2 SQIVND (reference sequence). J gave up 0 bases and V 4 bases, and 4 bases lay outside the gene matches. This CDR3 comprises 16 residues. DNA of the CDR3: TGTGCCAGTAGTAAAACAGCGGGAGCGAACACCGGGGAGCTGTTTTTT. Its translation is CASSKTAGANTGELFF.

The chain links TRBV6-5 to TRBJ1-5; no reliable D call. The V and J ends lost 2 bases and 1 base respectively, with 3 bases between them. Germline CDR1 is MNHEY and CDR2 is SVGAGI. The length of the CDR3 is 13 residues. The CDR3 loop reads CASSYGSNQPQHF. The CDR3 coding sequence is TGTGCCAGCAGTTACGGGAGCAATCAGCCCCAGCATTTT.

This clone was seen once. This sequence joins TRBV5-6 and TRBJ1-5; D unclear. The CDR3 is 12 amino acids. V lost 2 bases, J lost 4 bases, and 4 bases lay in between. CDR1 SGHDT and CDR2 YYEEEE come from the germline V gene. The chain's CDR3 is CASSFLNQPQHF. CDR3 nucleotide sequence: TGTGCCAGCAGCTTCCTAAATCAGCCCCAGCATTTT.

This clone occurred once. The rearrangement links TRBV28 to TRBJ1-3; 8 bases match TRBD1. Germline loops: CDR1 MDHEN, CDR2 SYDVKM. Trimming at V came to 3 bases and at J to 9 bases, leaving 13 bases not matched to a gene. The CDR3 covers 16 residues. CDR3 sequence: CASSFGAGGVGGTIYF. The CDR3 nucleotides are TGTGCCAGCAGTTTCGGGGCAGGGGGCGTCGGGGGCACCATATATTTT.